Following are 26 T cell receptor beta chains from one sample sequenced in a study of T cells in Graves' hyperthyroidism and ophthalmopathy. Template material for amplifying TCR beta CDR3 regions consisted of RNA transcripts. The TCR CDR3 first-round RT-PCR relied on the HTBI primer set. TCRdb redid the calling of the multiplex PCR reads with MiXCR, one entry per CDR3 protein. The sample lists nearly 600,000 distinct CDR3 sequences; 13% to 15% were seen once. Sequenced sample: blood. Receptor source: a woman in her late teens or twenties with Graves' ophthalmopathy.

This rearrangement joins TRBV6-5 to TRBJ2-7; a possible D gene is TRBD1 (6 bases). The length of the CDR3 is 13 residues. The germline V gene encodes CDR1 MNHEY and CDR2 SVGAGI. The germline V and J ends were trimmed by 3 bases and 4 bases, with 10 bases remaining between them. The CDR3 DNA is TGTGCCAGCAGTTATTTCACAGGGTACGAGCAGTACTTC. Translation: CASSYFTGYEQYF.

In this sample, this clonotype turned up many times. The chain combines TRBV6-1 with TRBJ2-5; D is uncertain. With 6 bases removed from V and 4 bases from J, the gap between germline ends came to 18 bases. The germline CDR1 and CDR2 sequences are MNHNS and SASEGT. The CDR3 runs to 15 residues. The CDR3 protein is CASSEPRRSRETQYF. CDR3 DNA: TGTGCCAGCAGCGAACCCCGGAGATCACGAGAGACCCAGTACTTC.

In this sample, this clonotype turned up many times. This chain uses TRBV6-1 with TRBJ2-7; the match to TRBD2 covers 8 bases. J was trimmed by 3 bases and V by 8 bases; bases with no gene match: 9. Per germline, CDR1 MNHNS and CDR2 SASEGT. The CDR3 contains 14 residues. CDR3: CASGQLADNYEQYF. CDR3 nucleotides: TGTGCCAGCGGCCAACTAGCGGATAACTACGAGCAGTACTTC.

This clonotype was detected ten times or more. The chain carries TRBV7-3 and TRBJ2-1; perhaps TRBD2 as D (6 bases). The V gene's germline CDR1 is SGHTA and CDR2 FQGTGA. V was trimmed by 2 bases and J by 5 bases, leaving 10 bases between them. The CDR3 consists of 14 residues. The CDR3 sequence: CASSLGGTHNEQFF. CDR3 coding DNA: TGTGCCAGCAGCTTAGGGGGGACTCACAATGAGCAGTTCTTC.

The genes are TRBV20-1 and TRBJ1-5; no definite D call. Trimming took off 6 bases at V and 2 bases at J, with 17 bases between the two ends. The CDR3 extends over 15 amino acids. Germline V gives CDR1 DFQATT, CDR2 SNEGSKA (reference sequence). The CDR3 region has the DNA TGCAGTGCCAGCCGGAGCTGGATGGGCAATCAGCCCCAGCATTTT. It translates to CSASRSWMGNQPQHF.

This clonotype was seen repeatedly, ten times or more. The V gene is TRBV7-8, the J gene TRBJ2-1, with 13 bases matching TRBD2. Per the germline V gene, CDR1 is SGHVS and CDR2 is FQNEAQ. V shed 5 bases, J shed 8 bases, and the junction held 15 bases outside the gene matches. This CDR3 spans 18 amino acids. CDR3 coding DNA: TGTGCCAGCAGCCCCTCCGGACTAGCGGGAGCCACAGTGGATGAGCAGTTCTTC. Protein sequence: CASSPSGLAGATVDEQFF.

As to this clonotype: A read error is possible here, since a much larger clone lies one base away. The V call is TRBV6-8, the J call TRBJ2-1; D unresolved. The CDR3 contains 15 residues. Trimming took 4 bases from V and 3 from J, leaving 13 bases between them. Germline V gene data show CDR1 as MNHGY and CDR2 as SAAAGT. The CDR3 is CASSSVWSYYNEQFF. Here the CDR3 DNA reads TGTGCCAGCAGTTCAGTTTGGAGCTACTACAATGAGCAGTTCTTC.

Remarks on this clonotype: This could be a read error, since a much larger clone is one nucleotide away. J is TRBJ1-2 and V is TRBV28, with a possible D match to TRBD1 (6 bases). The CDR3 is 16 amino acids. The germline V gene has CDR1 MDHEN and CDR2 SYDVKM. V lost 5 bases to trimming and J lost 2 bases, with 18 bases between them. CDR3: CASSDRTESDNYGYTF. CDR3 nucleotide sequence: TGTGCCAGCAGTGACCGGACAGAAAGTGACAACTATGGCTACACCTTC.

This clonotype was detected only once. This chain joins TRBV4-1 and TRBJ1-5; D gene unclear. The germline V gene has CDR1 MGHRA and CDR2 YSYEKL. The CDR3 covers 15 residues. The V and J ends lost 0 bases and 0 bases respectively, with 6 bases between them. The chain's CDR3 is CASSQESDSNQPQHF. The CDR3 bases are TGCGCCAGCAGCCAAGAATCGGATAGCAATCAGCCCCAGCATTTT.

The table lists this clonotype with a few counts. The V gene is TRBV12-3 or TRBV12-4, the J gene TRBJ2-1; perhaps TRBD2 as D (7 bases). The V end was cut by 3 bases, the J end by 4 bases, with 13 bases between. The CDR3 is made up of 15 amino acids. Written as DNA, the CDR3 is TGTGCCAGCAGTTTTCGGGGGGCCATGTACAATGAGCAGTTCTTC. This gives the protein CASSFRGAMYNEQFF.

This clonotype came up a few times. The rearrangement uses TRBV7-2 and TRBJ1-1; no clear D. Between the trimmed V and J ends, which lost 9 bases and 5 bases, there was a span of 22 bases. Germline CDR1 reads SGHTA; CDR2 reads FQGNSA. This CDR3 contains 15 residues. The CDR3 reads CASRSNGRVRTEAFF. Here the CDR3 DNA reads TGTGCCAGTAGAAGCAACGGGAGGGTTCGGACTGAAGCTTTCTTT.

The chain recombines TRBV27 with TRBJ1-5; D gene uncertain. Germline CDR1 and CDR2: MNHEY and SMNVEV (reference sequence). This CDR3 spans 16 amino acids. Trimming pared 5 bases from V and 1 base from J, leaving 15 bases between. CDR3 nucleotide sequence: TGTGCCAGCAGTATGGGGTCAGGAAGGAGCAATCAGCCCCAGCATTTT. This sequence encodes CASSMGSGRSNQPQHF.

This clonotype has just a few counts. The chain is built from TRBV4-1 and TRBJ1-2; D possibly corresponds to TRBD1 (6 bases). Trimming removed 0 bases at V and 7 bases at J, with 12 bases between. Looked up from germline, CDR1 is MGHRA and CDR2 is YSYEKL. The CDR3 has 14 amino acids. The CDR3 DNA reads as TGCGCCAGCAGCCAAGACAGGGGACGACCTGGCTACACCTTC. Translating gives CASSQDRGRPGYTF.

This chain uses TRBV6-1 with TRBJ2-7; a weak D match, TRBD1 (5 bases). CDR1 and CDR2 (germline): MNHNS, SASEGT. V was shortened by 1 base and J by 3 bases, with 13 bases between the two germline ends. The CDR3 is 15 residues long. The CDR3 DNA sequence: TGTGCCAGCAGTGAAGTGCAGGGTTTTATCTACGAGCAGTACTTC. Protein product: CASSEVQGFIYEQYF.

This clonotype was found a few times. V usage is TRBV19 and J usage is TRBJ2-7; TRBD1 agrees at 10 bases. CDR1 and CDR2 from the germline V gene are LNHDA and SQIVND (reference sequence). This CDR3 region has 15 residues. J gave up 3 bases and V 1 base, and 3 bases lay outside the gene matches. CDR3 nucleotide sequence: TGTGCCAGTAGTATAGTCAGGGACAGGGGCTACGAGCAGTACTTC. Amino acid sequence: CASSIVRDRGYEQYF.

This clonotype was observed at least ten times. The J gene is TRBJ1-4, the V gene TRBV6-2 or TRBV6-3; D gene ambiguous. The CDR3 spans 16 residues. Germline V gene sequence: CDR1 MNHEY, CDR2 SVGEGT. Trimming cost V 0 bases and J 7 bases, with 15 bases left between them. CDR3 sequence reads: CASSYSMEGGGEKLFF. The CDR3 DNA sequence: TGTGCCAGCAGTTACTCGATGGAGGGAGGCGGTGAAAAACTGTTTTTT.

The V and J genes are TRBV6-2 or TRBV6-3 and TRBJ1-6; D uncertain. Trimming shortened V by 6 bases and J by 8 bases, and 5 bases separated the two germline ends. From germline, CDR1 is MNHEY and CDR2 SVGEGT. CDR3 length: 11 residues. The CDR3: CASSAHSPLHF. The CDR3 bases are TGTGCCAGCAGCGCTCATTCACCCCTCCACTTT.

In its sample, this clonotype was seen a few times. The V and J genes are TRBV3-1 and TRBJ2-1, with D possibly called TRBD1 or TRBD2 (5 bases each). CDR3 length: 15 amino acids. V lost 1 base to trimming and J lost 4 bases, with 11 bases between them. Germline CDR1 LGHDT, CDR2 YNNKEL (reference sequence). The CDR3 nucleotides are TGTGCCAGCAGCCAAGTATCTGGGGGATACAATGAGCAGTTCTTC. Amino acids: CASSQVSGGYNEQFF.

This clonotype was found many times. V usage is TRBV27 and J usage is TRBJ2-1; TRBD1 aligns across 7 bases. The length of the CDR3 is 17 residues. J lost 6 bases, V lost 5 bases, and 16 bases had no gene match. Germline loops: CDR1 MNHEY, CDR2 SMNVEV (reference sequence). The CDR3 spells CASSPPTGIFSSNEQFF. CDR3 in DNA: TGTGCCAGCAGTCCCCCGACAGGGATTTTTAGTAGCAATGAGCAGTTCTTC.

There are many counts of this clonotype. The V and J genes are TRBV7-3 and TRBJ2-3; 11 nucleotides match TRBD1. Germline assignment: CDR1 SGHTA and CDR2 FQGTGA. V shed 4 bases, J shed 4 bases, and the junction held 1 base outside the gene matches. This CDR3 has 14 residues. The CDR3 coding sequence is TGTGCCAGCAGCTCGGGACAGGGGGCAGATACGCAGTATTTT. Encoded protein: CASSSGQGADTQYF.

This clonotype was counted many times. The V and J genes are TRBV7-9 and TRBJ1-6, with a possible D match to TRBD1 (6 bases). This CDR3 contains 16 residues. Trimming stripped 1 base from V and 9 bases from J, with 16 bases between. Germline V CDR1 and CDR2: SEHNR, FQNEAQ (reference sequence). CDR3 region: CASSLGFAGDGSPLHF. CDR3 DNA: TGTGCCAGCAGCTTAGGTTTTGCAGGGGACGGTTCACCCCTCCACTTT.

In its sample, this clonotype was seen many times. The chain links TRBV12-3 or TRBV12-4 to TRBJ2-7, with D possibly being TRBD1 (5 bases). V was shortened by 5 bases and J by 3 bases, with 14 bases between the two germline ends. The CDR3 contains 14 residues. The CDR3 reads CASSPDSPLYEQYF. CDR3 bases: TGTGCCAGCAGTCCTGACAGCCCCCTCTACGAGCAGTACTTC.

This clonotype was counted ten times or more. The genes are TRBV30 and TRBJ1-1; D unresolved. Looked up from germline, CDR1 is GTSNPN and CDR2 is SVGIG (reference sequence). The CDR3 spans 13 residues. Trimming cost V 4 bases and J 5 bases, with 14 bases left between them. CDR3: CAWTPRAVTEAFF. The CDR3 DNA is TGTGCCTGGACGCCCCGGGCGGTTACTGAAGCTTTCTTT.

Worth noting for this clonotype: A much larger clone lies one base from this, so it may be a read error. The chain couples TRBV9 to TRBJ1-1; D uncertain. The CDR3 runs to 15 residues. The germline CDR1 and CDR2 sequences are SGDLS and YYNGEE. The DNA for the CDR3 is TGTGCCTGCAGCGTAGATGCAGCCATGAACACTGAAGCTTTCTTT. Protein product: CACSVDAAMNTEAFF.

This clonotype came up many times. The J gene is TRBJ2-7, the V gene TRBV28; 7 bases match TRBD1. The CDR3 runs to 14 residues. Germline CDR1 MDHEN, CDR2 SYDVKM. V shed 5 bases and J 1 base; nucleotides not matched to a gene: 5. CDR3 protein: CASSPPTGSYEQYF. Written as DNA, the CDR3 is TGTGCCAGCAGTCCTCCGACAGGGTCCTACGAGCAGTACTTC. The variable domain in full, completed from reference TRBV28 and TRBJ2-7, reads DVKVTQSSRYLVKRTGEKVFLECVQDMDHENMFWYRQDPGLGLRLIYFSYDVKMKEKGDIPEGYSVSREKKERFSLILESASTNQTSMYLCASSPPTGSYEQYFGPGTRLTVT.

This clonotype was observed a few times. The chain is built from TRBV29-1 and TRBJ2-5, with 9 bases fitting TRBD1. The CDR3 loop spans 18 amino acids. J gave up 5 bases and V 6 bases, and 22 bases lay outside the gene matches. Germline values: CDR1 SQVTM, CDR2 ANQGSEA. The CDR3 sequence: CSVRGQGLDGPMQETQYF. CDR3 coding DNA: TGCAGCGTGAGAGGACAGGGGCTCGACGGCCCCATGCAGGAGACCCAGTACTTC. The entire variable domain, with the rest obtained from reference TRBV29-1 and TRBJ2-5, is as follows: SAVISQKPSRDICQRGTSLTIQCQVDSQVTMMFWYRQQPGQSLTLIATANQGSEATYESGFVIDKFPISRPNLTFSTLTVSNMSPEDSSIYLCSVRGQGLDGPMQETQYFGPGTRLLVL.